This note documents a single T cell receptor (beta chain) sequence. Its antigen is unidentified. TCRdb's copy holds only in-frame clones and misses some; the assay was immunoSEQ multiplex PCR. Of roughly 150,000 clones listed, roughly 90% are singletons. V shed 5 bases and J 1 base; nucleotides not matched to a gene: 7. The CDR3 covers 14 residues. Germline CDR1 and CDR2: SQVTM and ANQGSEA. The data derive from a study of T cell responses to AZD1222 COVID-19 vaccine. Study-level results: Without day 14 samples, only post-peak T cell repertoires were studied. Among spike-specific TCRs, nearly half reportedly target unmutated variant regions. Clonal diversity may have been underestimated, and the donors were mostly white British, with more females than males.

This TCR came from an adult who received the AZD1222 COVID-19 vaccine. V gene TRBV29-1 combines with J gene TRBJ2-7, with TRBD1 matching over 8 bases. Sequencing was performed on peripheral blood, taken 28 days after the second AZD1222 dose. CDR3 nucleotide sequence: TGCAGCGTTAACGGACAGGGTAATTCCTACGAGCAGTACTTC. This translates into CSVNGQGNSYEQYF.